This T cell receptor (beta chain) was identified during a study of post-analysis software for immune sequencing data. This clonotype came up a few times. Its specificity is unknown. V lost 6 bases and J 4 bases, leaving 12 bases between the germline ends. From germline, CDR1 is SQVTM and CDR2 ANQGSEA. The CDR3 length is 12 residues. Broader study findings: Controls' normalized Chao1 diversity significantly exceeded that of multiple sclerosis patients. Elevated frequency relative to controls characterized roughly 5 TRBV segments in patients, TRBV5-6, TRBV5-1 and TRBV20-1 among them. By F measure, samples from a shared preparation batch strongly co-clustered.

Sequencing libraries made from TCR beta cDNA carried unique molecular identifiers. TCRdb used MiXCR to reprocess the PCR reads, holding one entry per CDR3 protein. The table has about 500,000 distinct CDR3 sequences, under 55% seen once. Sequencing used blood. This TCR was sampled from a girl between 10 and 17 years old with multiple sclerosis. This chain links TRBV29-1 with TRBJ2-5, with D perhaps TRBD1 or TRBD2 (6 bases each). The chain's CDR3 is CSVARGGETQYF. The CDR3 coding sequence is TGCAGCGTGGCCAGGGGAGGAGAGACCCAGTACTTC.